Below are 2 T cell receptor beta chains sequenced from a single sample in a study of PD-L1 blockade in urothelial cancer. The time point here: pretreatment peripheral blood. Here immunoSEQ multiplex PCR was the method, and the copy in TCRdb shows in-frame clones only, minus some. The table shows about 50,000 clones, with around nine tenths occurring only once. The sample in question was PBMCs, obtained around atezolizumab (anti-PD-L1) treatment. These receptors all stem from a woman aged 55 to 70 with urothelial cancer.

This clone was seen a few times. The V call is TRBV4-3, the J call TRBJ1-3; a possible D gene is TRBD1 (5 bases). Looked up from germline, CDR1 is LGHNA and CDR2 is YSLEER. V was pared by 4 bases and J by 5 bases, with 12 bases between. This CDR3 contains 14 residues. The CDR3 sequence: CASSPGADRNTIYF. CDR3 DNA: TGCGCCAGCAGCCCTGGGGCAGACCGAAACACCATATATTTT.

The chain combines TRBV6-6 with TRBJ2-2; 8 bases align to TRBD1. V was clipped by 8 bases and J by 1 base; unmatched bases: 3. This CDR3 has 14 amino acids. Germline lookup yields CDR1 MNHNY and CDR2 SVGAGI (reference sequence). The CDR3 DNA follows: TGTGCCAGCGAAGGACAGGGGAACACCGGGGAGCTGTTTTTT. Its translation is CASEGQGNTGELFF.